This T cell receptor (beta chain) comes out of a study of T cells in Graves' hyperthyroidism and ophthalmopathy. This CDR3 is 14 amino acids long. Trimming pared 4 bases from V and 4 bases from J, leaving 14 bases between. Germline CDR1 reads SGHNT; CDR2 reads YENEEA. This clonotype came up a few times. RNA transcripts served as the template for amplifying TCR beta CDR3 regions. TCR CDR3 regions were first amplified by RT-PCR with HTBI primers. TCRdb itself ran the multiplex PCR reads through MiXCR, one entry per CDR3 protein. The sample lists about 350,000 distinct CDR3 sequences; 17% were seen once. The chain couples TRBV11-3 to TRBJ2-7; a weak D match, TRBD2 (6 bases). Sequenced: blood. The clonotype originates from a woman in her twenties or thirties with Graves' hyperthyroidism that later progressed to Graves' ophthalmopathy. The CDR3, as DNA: TGTGCCAGCAGCTCGGGACTGCAACCTTACGAGCAGTACTTC. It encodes CASSSGLQPYEQYF.